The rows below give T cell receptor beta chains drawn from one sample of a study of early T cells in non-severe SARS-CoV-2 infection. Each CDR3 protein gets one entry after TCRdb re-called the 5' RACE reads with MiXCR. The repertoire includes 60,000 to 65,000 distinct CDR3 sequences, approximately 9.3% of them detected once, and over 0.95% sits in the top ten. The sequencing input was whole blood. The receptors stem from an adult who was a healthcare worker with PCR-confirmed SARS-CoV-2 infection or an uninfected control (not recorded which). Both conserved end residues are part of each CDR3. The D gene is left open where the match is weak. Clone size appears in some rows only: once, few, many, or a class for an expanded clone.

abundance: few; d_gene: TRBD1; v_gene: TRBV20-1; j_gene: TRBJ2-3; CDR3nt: TGCAGTGTTAGTGAGGGGGCCGCGGATACGCAGTATTTT; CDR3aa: CSVSEGAADTQYF
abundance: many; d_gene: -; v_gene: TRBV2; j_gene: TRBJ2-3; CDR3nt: TGTGCCAGCGAGGTTGGGGCTACGCAGTATTTT; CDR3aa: CASEVGATQYF
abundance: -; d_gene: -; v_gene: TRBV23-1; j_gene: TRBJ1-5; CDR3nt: TGCGCCAGCAGTCGGGGCCGCTCCGGGAAGCAGCCCCAGCATTTT; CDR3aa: CASSRGRSGKQPQHF
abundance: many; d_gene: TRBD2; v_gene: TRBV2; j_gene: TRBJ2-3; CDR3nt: TGTGCCAGCATGGGGACTAGCGGGGGCGCAGATACGCAGTATTTT; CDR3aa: CASMGTSGGADTQYF
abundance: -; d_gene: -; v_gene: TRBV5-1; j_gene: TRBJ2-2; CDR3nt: TGCGCCAGCAGCACCGCAGGGCGGGGGAACACCGGGGAGCTGTTTTTT; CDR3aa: CASSTAGRGNTGELFF
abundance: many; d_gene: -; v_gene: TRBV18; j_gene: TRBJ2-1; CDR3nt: TGTGCCAGCTCTACCCGGGGGGACAGCTCCTACAATGAGCAGTTCTTC; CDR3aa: CASSTRGDSSYNEQFF
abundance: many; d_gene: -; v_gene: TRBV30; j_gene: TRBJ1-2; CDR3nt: TGTGCCTGGAGCGTGATGGGCAGCACCTACTATGGCTACACCTTC; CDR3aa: CAWSVMGSTYYGYTF
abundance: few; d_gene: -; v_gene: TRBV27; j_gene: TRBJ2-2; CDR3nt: TGTGCCAGCAGAAATCGACCGAACACCGGGGAGCTGTTTTTT; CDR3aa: CASRNRPNTGELFF
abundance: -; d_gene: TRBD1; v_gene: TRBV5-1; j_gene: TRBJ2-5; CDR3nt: TGCGCCAGCAGCTACCCAGACAGGGGAAAGACCCAGTACTTC; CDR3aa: CASSYPDRGKTQYF
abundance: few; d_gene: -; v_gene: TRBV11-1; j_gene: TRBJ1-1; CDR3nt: TGTGCCAGCAGCGAGGTACAGGGAAACACTGAAGCTTTCTTT; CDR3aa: CASSEVQGNTEAFF
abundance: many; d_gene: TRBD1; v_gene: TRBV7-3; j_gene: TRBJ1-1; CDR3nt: TGTGCCAGCGGGTCGGGACAGGGGGCCAGTAGGTCTGAAGCTTTCTTT; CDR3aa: CASGSGQGASRSEAFF
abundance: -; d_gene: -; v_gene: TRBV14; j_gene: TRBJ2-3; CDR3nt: TGTGCCAGCAGCCATAGACAGTCCGATACGCAGTATTTT; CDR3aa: CASSHRQSDTQYF
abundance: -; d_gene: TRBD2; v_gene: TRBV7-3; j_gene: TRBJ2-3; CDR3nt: TGTGCCAGCAGCCCAGGACTAGCTGCATCAGATACGCAGTATTTT; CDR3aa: CASSPGLAASDTQYF
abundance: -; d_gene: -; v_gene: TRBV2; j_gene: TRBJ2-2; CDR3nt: TGTGCCAGCAGTGCCCGACATCCGAACACCGGGGAGCTGTTTTTT; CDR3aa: CASSARHPNTGELFF
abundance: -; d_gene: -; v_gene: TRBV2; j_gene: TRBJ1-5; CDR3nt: TGTGCCAGCACGCTGGACAGACGAAATCAGCCCCAGCATTTT; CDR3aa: CASTLDRRNQPQHF
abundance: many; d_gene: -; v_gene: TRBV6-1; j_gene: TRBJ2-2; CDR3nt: TGTGCCAGCAGGGATGACAGCACCGGGGAGCTGTTTTTT; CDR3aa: CASRDDSTGELFF
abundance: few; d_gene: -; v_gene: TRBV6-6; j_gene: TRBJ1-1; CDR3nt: TGTGCCAGCAGCCTTCCAAGGGGCCAGGACACTGAAGCTTTCTTT; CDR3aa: CASSLPRGQDTEAFF
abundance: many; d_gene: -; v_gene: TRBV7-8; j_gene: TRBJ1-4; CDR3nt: TGTGCCAGCAGCGGAGTGGAGGGCAGGGGTTCTGAAAAACTGTTTTTT; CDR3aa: CASSGVEGRGSEKLFF
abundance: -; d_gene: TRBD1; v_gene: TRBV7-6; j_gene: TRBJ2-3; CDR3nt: TGTGCCAGCAGCTTCGCCGGGACAGGGATGGATACGCAGTATTTT; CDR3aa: CASSFAGTGMDTQYF
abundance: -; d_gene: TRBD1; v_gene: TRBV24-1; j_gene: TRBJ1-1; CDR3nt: TGTGCCACCAGTAAGACAGGGATCACTGAAGCTTTCTTT; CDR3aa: CATSKTGITEAFF
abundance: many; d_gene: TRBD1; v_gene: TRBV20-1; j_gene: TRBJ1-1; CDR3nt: TGCAGTGCTAGAGATCCGCAGGGGGCGTGGACTGAAGCTTTCTTT; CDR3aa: CSARDPQGAWTEAFF
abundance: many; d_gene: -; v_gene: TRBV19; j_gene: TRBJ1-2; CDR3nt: TGTGCCAGTAGTATGAGCGCTTCGTATGGCTACACCTTC; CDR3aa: CASSMSASYGYTF
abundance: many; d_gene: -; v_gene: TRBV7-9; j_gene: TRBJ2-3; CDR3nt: TGTGCCAGCAGCTTAGCTGGTCGGGGCACGGCCAAAGATACGCAGTATTTT; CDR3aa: CASSLAGRGTAKDTQYF
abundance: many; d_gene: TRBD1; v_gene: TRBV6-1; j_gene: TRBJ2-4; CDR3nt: TGTGCCAGCAGCCTCGCAAGGCCGGGACAGGACTCTCTTATAGCCAAAAACATTCAGTACTTC; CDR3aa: CASSLARPGQDSLIAKNIQYF
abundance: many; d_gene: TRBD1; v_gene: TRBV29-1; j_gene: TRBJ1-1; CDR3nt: TGCAGCGTATTGACAGGGGGTCCTGAAGCTTTCTTT; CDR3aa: CSVLTGGPEAFF
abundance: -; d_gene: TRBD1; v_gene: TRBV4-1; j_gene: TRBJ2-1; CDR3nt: TGCGCCAGCAGCAAGAACAGGGGTAATGAGCAGTTCTTC; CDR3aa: CASSKNRGNEQFF
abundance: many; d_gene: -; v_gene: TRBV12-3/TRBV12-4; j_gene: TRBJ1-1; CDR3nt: TGTGCCAGCAGTCCAGGGTGGGCTGAAGCTTTCTTT; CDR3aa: CASSPGWAEAFF
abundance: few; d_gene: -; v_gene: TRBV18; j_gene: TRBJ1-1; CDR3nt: TGTGCCAGCTCGGGCAGTGGTGCTGAAGCTTTCTTT; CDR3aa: CASSGSGAEAFF
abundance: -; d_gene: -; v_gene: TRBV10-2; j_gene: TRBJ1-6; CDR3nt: TGCGCCAGCAGTGAGACAGGGCATTCGCCCCTCCACTTT; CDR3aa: CASSETGHSPLHF
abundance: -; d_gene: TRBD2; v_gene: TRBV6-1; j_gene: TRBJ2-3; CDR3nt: TGTGCCAGCAGCAAGCGGGGTGACACAGATACGCAGTATTTT; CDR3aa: CASSKRGDTDTQYF
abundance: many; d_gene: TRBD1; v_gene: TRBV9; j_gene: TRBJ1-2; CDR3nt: TGTGCCAGCAGCCCCCCGATACAGGGGGCCCAGCACTATGGCTACACCTTC; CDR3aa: CASSPPIQGAQHYGYTF
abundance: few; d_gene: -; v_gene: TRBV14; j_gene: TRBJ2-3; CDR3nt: TGTGCCAGCAGCCAAGCTAGCGTTGGCACAGATACGCAGTATTTT; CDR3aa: CASSQASVGTDTQYF
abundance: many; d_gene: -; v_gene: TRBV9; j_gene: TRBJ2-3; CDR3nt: TGTGCCAGTACAGGGAATCGCACAGATACGCAGTATTTT; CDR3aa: CASTGNRTDTQYF